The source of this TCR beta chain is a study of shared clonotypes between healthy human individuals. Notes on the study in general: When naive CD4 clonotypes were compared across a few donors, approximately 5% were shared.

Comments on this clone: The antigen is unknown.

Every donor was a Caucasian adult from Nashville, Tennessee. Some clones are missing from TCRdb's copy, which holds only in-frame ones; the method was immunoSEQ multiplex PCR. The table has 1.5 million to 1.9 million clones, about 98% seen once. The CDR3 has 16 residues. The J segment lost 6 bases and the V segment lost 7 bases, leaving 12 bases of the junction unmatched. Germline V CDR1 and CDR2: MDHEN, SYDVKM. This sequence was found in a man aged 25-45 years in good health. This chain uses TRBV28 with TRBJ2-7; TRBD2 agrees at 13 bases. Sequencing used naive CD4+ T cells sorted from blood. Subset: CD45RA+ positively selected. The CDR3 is CASTSLSGTSGVEQYF. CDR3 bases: TGTGCCAGCACCTCCCTCTCCGGGACTAGCGGGGTCGAGCAGTACTTC.